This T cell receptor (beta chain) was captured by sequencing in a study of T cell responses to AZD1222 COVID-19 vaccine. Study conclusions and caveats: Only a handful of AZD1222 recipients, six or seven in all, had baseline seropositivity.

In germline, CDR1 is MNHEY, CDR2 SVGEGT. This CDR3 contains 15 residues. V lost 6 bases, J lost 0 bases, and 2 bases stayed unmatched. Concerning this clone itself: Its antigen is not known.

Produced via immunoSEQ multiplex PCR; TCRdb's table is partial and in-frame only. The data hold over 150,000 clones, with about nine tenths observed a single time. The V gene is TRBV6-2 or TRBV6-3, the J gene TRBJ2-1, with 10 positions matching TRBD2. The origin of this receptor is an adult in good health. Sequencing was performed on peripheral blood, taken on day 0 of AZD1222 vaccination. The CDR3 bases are TGTGCCAGCAGCCCTAGCGGGAGCTCCTACAATGAGCAGTTCTTC. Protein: CASSPSGSSYNEQFF.